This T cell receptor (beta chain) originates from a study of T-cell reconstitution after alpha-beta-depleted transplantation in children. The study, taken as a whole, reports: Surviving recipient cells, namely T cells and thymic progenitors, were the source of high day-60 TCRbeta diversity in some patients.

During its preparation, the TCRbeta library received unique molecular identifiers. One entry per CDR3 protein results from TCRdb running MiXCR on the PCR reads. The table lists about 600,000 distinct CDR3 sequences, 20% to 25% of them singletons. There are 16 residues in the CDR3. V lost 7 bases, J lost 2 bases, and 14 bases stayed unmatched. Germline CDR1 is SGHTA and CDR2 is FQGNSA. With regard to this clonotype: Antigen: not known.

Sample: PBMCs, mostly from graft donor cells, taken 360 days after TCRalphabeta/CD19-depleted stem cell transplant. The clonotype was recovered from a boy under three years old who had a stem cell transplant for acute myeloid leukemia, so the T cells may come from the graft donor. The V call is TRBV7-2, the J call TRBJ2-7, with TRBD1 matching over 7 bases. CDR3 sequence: CASTGGRDSGPYEQYF. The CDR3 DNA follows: TGTGCCAGCACCGGCGGAAGGGACAGCGGCCCCTACGAGCAGTACTTC.